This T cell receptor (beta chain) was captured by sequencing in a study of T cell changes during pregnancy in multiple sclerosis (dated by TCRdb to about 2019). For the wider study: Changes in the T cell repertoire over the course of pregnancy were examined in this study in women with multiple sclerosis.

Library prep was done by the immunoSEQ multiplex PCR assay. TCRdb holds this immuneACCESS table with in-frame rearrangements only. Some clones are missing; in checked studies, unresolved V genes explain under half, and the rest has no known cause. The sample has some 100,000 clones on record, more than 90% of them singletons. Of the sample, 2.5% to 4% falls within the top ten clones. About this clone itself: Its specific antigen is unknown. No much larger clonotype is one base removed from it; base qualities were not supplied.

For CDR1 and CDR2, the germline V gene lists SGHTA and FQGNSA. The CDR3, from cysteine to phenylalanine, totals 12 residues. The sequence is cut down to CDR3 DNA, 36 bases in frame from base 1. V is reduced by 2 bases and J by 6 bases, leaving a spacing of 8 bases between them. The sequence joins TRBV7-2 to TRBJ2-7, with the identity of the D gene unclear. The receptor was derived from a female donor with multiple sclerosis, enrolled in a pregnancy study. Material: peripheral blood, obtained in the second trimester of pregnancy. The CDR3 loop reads CASSLITSEQYF. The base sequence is TGTGCCAGCAGCTTAATTACGAGCGAGCAGTACTTC.